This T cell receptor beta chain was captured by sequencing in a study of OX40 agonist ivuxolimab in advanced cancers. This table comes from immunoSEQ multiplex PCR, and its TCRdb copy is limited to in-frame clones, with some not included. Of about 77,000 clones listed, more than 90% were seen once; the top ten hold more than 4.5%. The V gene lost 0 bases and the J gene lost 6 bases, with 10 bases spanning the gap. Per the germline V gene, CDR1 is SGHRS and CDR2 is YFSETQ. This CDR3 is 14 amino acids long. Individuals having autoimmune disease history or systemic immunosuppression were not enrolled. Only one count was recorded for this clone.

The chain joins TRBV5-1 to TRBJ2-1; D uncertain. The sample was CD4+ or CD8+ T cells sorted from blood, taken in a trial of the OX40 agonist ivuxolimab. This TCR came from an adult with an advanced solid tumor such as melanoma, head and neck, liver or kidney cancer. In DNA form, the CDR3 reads TGCGCCAGCAGCTTGGCCTTTAGCCCCAATGAGCAGTTCTTC. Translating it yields CASSLAFSPNEQFF.